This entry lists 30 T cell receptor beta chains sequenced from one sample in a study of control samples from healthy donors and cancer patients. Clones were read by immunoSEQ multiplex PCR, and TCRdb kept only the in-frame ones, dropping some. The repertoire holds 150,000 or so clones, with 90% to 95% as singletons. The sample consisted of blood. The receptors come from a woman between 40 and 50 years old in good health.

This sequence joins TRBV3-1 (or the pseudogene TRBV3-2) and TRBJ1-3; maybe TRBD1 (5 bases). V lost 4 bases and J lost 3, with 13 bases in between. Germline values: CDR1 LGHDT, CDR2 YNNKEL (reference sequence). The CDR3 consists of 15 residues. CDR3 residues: CASSPLGGGGNTIYF. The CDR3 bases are TGTGCCAGCAGCCCCCTTGGGGGGGGTGGAAACACCATATATTTT.

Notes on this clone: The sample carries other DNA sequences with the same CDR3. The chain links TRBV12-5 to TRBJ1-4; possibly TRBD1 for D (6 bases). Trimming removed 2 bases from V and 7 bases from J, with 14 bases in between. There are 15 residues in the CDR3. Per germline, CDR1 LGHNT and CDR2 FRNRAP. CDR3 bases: TGTGCTAGTGGTTTGAAACAGGGAGGCGGTGAAAAACTGTTTTTT. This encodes CASGLKQGGGEKLFF. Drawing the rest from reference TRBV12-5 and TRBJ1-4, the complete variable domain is DARVTQTPRHKVTEMGQEVTMRCQPILGHNTVFWYRQTMMQGLELLAYFRNRAPLDDSGMPKDRFSAEMPDATLATLKIQPSEPRDSAVYFCASGLKQGGGEKLFFGSGTQLSVL.

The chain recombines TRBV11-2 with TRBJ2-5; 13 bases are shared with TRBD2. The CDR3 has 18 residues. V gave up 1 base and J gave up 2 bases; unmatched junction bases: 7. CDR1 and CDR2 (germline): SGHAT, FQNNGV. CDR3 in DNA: TGTGCCAGCAGCTTAGCACTAGCGGGGGGGATAATACAAGAGACCCAGTACTTC. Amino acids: CASSLALAGGIIQETQYF.

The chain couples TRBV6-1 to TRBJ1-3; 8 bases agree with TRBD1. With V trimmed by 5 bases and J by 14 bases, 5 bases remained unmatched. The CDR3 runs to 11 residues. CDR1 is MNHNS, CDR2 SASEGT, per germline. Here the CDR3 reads CASSPGTGLYF. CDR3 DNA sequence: TGTGCCAGCAGTCCGGGGACAGGCTTATATTTT.

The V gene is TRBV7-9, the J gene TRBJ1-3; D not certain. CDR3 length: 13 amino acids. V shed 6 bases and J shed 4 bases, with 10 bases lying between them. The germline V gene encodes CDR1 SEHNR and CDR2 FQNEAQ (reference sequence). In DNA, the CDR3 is TGTGCCAGCAGAAAAGACCCGGGAAACACCATATATTTT. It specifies CASRKDPGNTIYF.

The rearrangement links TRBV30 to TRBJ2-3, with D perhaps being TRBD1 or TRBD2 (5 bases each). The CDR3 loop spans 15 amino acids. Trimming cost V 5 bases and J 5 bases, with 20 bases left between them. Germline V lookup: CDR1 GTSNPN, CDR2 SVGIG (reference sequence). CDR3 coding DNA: TGTGCCTGGCTTTCGTCCCAGGGAGTAGGAGATACGCAGTATTTT. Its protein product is CAWLSSQGVGDTQYF.

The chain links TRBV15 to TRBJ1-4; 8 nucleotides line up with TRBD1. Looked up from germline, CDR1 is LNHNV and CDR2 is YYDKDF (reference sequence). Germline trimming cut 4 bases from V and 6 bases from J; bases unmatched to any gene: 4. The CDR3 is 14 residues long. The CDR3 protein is CATSTGQGDEKLFF. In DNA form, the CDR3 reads TGTGCCACCAGCACCGGACAGGGTGATGAAAAACTGTTTTTT.

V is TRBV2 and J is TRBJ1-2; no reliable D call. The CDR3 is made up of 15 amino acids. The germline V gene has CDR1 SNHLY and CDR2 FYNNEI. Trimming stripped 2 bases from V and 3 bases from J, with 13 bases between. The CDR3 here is CASSERFTQDYGYTF. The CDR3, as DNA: TGTGCCAGCAGTGAACGATTTACTCAGGACTATGGCTACACCTTC.

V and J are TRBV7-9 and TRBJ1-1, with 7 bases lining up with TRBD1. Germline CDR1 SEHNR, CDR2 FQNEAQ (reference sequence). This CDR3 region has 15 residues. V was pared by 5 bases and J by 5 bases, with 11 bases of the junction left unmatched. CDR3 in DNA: TGTGCCAGCAGCCCACAGGGGCGTTTATCTACTGAAGCTTTCTTT. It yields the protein CASSPQGRLSTEAFF. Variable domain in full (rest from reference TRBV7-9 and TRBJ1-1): DTGVSQNPRHKITKRGQNVTFRCDPISEHNRLYWYRQTLGQGPEFLTYFQNEAQLEKSRLLSDRFSAERPKGSFSTLEIQRTEQGDSAMYLCASSPQGRLSTEAFFGQGTRLTVV.

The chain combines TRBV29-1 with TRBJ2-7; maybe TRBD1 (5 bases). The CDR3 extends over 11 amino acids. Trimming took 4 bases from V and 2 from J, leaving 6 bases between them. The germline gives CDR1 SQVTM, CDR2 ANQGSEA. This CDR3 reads CSVVTAYEQYF. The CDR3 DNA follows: TGCAGCGTTGTGACAGCCTACGAGCAGTACTTC.

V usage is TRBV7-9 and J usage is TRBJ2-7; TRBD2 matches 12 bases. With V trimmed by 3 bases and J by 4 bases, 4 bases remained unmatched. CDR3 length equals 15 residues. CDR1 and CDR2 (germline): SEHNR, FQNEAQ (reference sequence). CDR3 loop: CASSFGTSGLYEQYF. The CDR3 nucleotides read TGTGCCAGCAGCTTTGGGACTAGCGGGCTTTACGAGCAGTACTTC.

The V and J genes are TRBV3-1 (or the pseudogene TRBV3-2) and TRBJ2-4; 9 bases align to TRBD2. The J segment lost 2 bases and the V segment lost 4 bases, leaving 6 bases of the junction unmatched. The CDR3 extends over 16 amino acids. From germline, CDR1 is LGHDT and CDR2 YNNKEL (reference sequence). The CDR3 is CASSPRTSEPKNIQYF. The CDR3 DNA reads TGTGCCAGCAGCCCCCGGACTAGCGAACCCAAAAACATTCAGTACTTC.

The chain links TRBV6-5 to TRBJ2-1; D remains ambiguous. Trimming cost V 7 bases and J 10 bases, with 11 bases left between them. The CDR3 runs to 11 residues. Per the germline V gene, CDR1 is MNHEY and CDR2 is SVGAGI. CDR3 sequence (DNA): TGTGCCAGCACCCCCAATTCCGAGCAGTTCTTC. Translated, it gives CASTPNSEQFF.

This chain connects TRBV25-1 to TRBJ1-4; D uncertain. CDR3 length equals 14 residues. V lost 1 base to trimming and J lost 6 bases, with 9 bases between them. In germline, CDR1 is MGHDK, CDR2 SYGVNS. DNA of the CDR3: TGTGCCAGCAGTGAATCATTGGTCGATGAAAAACTGTTTTTT. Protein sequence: CASSESLVDEKLFF.

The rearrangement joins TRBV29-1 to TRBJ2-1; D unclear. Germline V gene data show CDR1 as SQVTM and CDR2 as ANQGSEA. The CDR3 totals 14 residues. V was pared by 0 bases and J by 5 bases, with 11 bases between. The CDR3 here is CSVEDLSAHNEQFF. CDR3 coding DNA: TGCAGCGTTGAAGATCTCTCGGCCCACAATGAGCAGTTCTTC.

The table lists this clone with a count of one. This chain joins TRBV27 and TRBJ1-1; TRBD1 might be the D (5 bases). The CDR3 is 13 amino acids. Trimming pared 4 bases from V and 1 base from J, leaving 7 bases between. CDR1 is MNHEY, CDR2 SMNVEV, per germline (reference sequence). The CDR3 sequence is CASSYGQNTEAFF. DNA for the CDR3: TGTGCCAGCAGTTACGGACAGAACACTGAAGCTTTCTTT.

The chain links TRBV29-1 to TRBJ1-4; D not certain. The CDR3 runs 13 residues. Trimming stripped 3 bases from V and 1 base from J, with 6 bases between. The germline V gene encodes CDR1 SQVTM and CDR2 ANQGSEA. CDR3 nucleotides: TGCAGCGTTGAGGAGGGAACTAATGAAAAACTGTTTTTT. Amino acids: CSVEEGTNEKLFF.

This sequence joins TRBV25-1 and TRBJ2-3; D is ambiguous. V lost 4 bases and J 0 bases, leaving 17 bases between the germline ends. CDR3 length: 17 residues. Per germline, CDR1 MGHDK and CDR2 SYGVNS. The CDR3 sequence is CASSATYEVGSTDTQYF. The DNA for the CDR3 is TGTGCCAGCAGTGCGACCTACGAGGTCGGGAGCACAGATACGCAGTATTTT. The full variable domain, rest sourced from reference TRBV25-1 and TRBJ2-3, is EADIYQTPRYLVIGTGKKITLECSQTMGHDKMYWYQQDPGMELHLIHYSYGVNSTEKGDLSSESTVSRIRTEHFPLTLESARPSHTSQYLCASSATYEVGSTDTQYFGPGTRLTVL.

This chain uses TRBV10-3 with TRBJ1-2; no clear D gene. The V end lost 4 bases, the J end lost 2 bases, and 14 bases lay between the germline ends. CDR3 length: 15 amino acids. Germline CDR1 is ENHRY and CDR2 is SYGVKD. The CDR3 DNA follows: TGTGCCATCAGTGGGGTCCAGGATGCAAACTATGGCTACACCTTC. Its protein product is CAISGVQDANYGYTF.

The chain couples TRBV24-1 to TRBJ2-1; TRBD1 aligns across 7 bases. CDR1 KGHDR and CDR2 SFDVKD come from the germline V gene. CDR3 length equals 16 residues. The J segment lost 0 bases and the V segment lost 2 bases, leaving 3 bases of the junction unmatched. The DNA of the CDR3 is TGTGCCACCAGTGATTCTAGGGGGCCCTCCTACAATGAGCAGTTCTTC. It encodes CATSDSRGPSYNEQFF.

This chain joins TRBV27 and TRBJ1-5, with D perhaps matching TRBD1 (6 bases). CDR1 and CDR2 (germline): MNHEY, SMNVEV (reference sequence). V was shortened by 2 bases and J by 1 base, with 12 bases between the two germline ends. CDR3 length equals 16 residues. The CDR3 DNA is TGTGCCAGCAGTTTAGAGGCGGGGGGCAGCAATCAGCCCCAGCATTTT. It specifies CASSLEAGGSNQPQHF.

CDR3 region: CAISETGTSVYEQYF. CDR3 coding DNA: TGTGCCATCAGTGAAACCGGGACTAGCGTCTACGAGCAGTACTTC. The gene calls are TRBV10-3 and TRBJ2-7; 10 nucleotides agree with TRBD2. The ends lost 3 bases at V and 3 bases at J; junction bases unmatched: 5. From germline, CDR1 is ENHRY and CDR2 SYGVKD. CDR3 length equals 15 residues.

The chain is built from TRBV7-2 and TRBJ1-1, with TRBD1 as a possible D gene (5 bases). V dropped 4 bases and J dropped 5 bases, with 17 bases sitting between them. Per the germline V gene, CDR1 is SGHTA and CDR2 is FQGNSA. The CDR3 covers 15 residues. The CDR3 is CASSSRQSRETEAFF. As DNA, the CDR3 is TGTGCCAGCAGCTCCCGACAGTCGCGGGAGACTGAAGCTTTCTTT.

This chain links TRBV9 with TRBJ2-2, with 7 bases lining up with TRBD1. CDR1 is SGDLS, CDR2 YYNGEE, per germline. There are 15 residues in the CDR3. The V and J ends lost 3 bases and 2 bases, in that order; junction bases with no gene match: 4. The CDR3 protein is CASSARQGNTGELFF. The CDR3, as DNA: TGTGCCAGCAGCGCCCGACAGGGAAACACCGGGGAGCTGTTTTTT.

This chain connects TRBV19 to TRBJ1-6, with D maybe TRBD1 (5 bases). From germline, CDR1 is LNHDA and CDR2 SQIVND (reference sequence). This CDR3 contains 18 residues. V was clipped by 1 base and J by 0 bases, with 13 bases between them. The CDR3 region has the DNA TGTGCCAGTAGTATAGGACAGTTTAAGGCCTCCTATAATTCACCCCTCCACTTT. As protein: CASSIGQFKASYNSPLHF.

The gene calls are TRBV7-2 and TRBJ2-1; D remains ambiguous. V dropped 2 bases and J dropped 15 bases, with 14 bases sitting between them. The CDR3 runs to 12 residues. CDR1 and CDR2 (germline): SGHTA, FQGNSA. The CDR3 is CASSLIDAERFF. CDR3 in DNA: TGTGCCAGCAGCTTAATCGACGCGGAGAGGTTCTTC.

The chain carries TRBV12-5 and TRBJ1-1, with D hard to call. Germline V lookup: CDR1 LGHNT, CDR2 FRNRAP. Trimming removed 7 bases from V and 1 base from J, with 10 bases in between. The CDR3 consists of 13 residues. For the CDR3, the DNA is TGTGCTAGTGCCCGGGCGGGGAACACTGAAGCTTTCTTT. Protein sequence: CASARAGNTEAFF.

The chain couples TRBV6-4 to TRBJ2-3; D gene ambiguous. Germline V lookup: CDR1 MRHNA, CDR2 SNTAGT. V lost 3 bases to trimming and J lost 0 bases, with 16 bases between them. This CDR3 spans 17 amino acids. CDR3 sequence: CASSEDFSRSSTDTQYF. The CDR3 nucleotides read TGTGCCAGCAGTGAGGATTTTTCCCGATCCAGCACAGATACGCAGTATTTT.

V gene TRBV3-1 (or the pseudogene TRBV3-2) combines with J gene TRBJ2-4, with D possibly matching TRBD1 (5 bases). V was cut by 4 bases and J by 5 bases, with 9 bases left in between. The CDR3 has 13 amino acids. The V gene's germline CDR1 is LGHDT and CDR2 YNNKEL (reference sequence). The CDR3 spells CASSPGRENIQYF. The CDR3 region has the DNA TGTGCCAGCAGCCCGGGCAGGGAAAACATTCAGTACTTC.

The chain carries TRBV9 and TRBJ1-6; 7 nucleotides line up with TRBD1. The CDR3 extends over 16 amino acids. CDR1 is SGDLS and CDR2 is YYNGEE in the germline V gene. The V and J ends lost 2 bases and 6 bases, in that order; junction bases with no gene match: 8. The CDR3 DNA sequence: TGTGCCAGCAGCGTCGGGGGGGACAGTGGTAATTCACCCCTCCACTTT. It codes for CASSVGGDSGNSPLHF.